The entry that follows covers one T cell receptor (beta chain) sequence. The assay was immunoSEQ multiplex PCR, and TCRdb's table has in-frame clones only and misses some. The table includes hundreds of thousands of clones, roughly 70% detected once. The data belong to a study of shared clonotypes between healthy human individuals. The CDR3 contains 14 residues. After removal of 4 bases from V and 9 bases from J, the junction contained 6 bases not matched to a gene. Per the germline V gene, CDR1 is SNHLY and CDR2 is FYNNEI. The sequenced material came from memory CD4+ T cells sorted from blood. Regarding subset: CD45RA-negative fraction. The receptor was derived from a woman in her 30s in good health. The gene calls are TRBV2 and TRBJ2-1; 10 bases map to TRBD1. CDR3 residues: CASSAGTGVGEQFF. In DNA form, the CDR3 reads TGTGCCAGCAGTGCCGGGACAGGGGTCGGTGAGCAGTTCTTC.